These T cell receptor beta chains were read from a single sample in a study of blood T cell repertoires in COVID-19. The assay was immunoSEQ multiplex PCR, and TCRdb's table has in-frame clones only and misses some. The sample lists about 200,000 clones, roughly 89% occurring once. The specimen sequenced was peripheral blood. The receptors come from a man in his sixties who had recovered from COVID-19. Both conserved end residues are part of each CDR3. A D gene is named only where the DNA matches it firmly. A row's size may be missing; if present it is once, few, many or a size class.

CDR3 DNA	CDR3 protein	V gene	J gene	D gene	clone size	CDR3 length
TGTGCCAGCAGGAGGGGGACAGGGGGTTTTTCCACCGGGGAGCTGTTTTTT	CASRRGTGGFSTGELFF	TRBV2	TRBJ2-2	TRBD1	NA	17
TGTGCCAGCAGCTTAATCGACAGGGGTAGCAATCAGCCCCAGCATTTT	CASSLIDRGSNQPQHF	TRBV7-2	TRBJ1-5	TRBD1	NA	16
TGTGCCTGGAGTGTCTCCCACTATGGCTACACCTTC	CAWSVSHYGYTF	TRBV30	TRBJ1-2	NA	few	12
TGTGCCAGCAGTCACAGGACTAACTACGAGCAGTACTTC	CASSHRTNYEQYF	TRBV6-5	TRBJ2-7	NA	NA	13
TGTGCCAGCAGTGAGACCCGGGGGTCTACGCAGTATTTT	CASSETRGSTQYF	TRBV6-1	TRBJ2-3	NA	NA	13
TGTGCCATCAGAAATCCAGACAGGGGAACAAGGAATTCACCCCTCCACTTT	CAIRNPDRGTRNSPLHF	TRBV10-3	TRBJ1-6	TRBD1	NA	17
TGTGCCAGCAGGAAGGGACTAGCGGGAGGCGGTAGCACACAAGAGACCCAGTACTTC	CASRKGLAGGGSTQETQYF	TRBV5-5	TRBJ2-5	TRBD2	NA	19
TGTGCCACCGGGACAGGCTTAGGTCCCCAGCATTTT	CATGTGLGPQHF	TRBV6-5	TRBJ1-5	TRBD1	NA	12
TGCGCCAGCAGCTGGGACAGGCATAATGAAAAACTGTTTTTT	CASSWDRHNEKLFF	TRBV5-1	TRBJ1-4	TRBD1	NA	14
TGTGCCAGCAGCCTACTGGGGAGGGAGGATATAGGGGAGCAGTTCTTC	CASSLLGREDIGEQFF	TRBV14	TRBJ2-1	TRBD2	NA	16
TGTGCCAGCAGCTTAAGGTCCGGGGTTAACACCGGGGAGCTGTTTTTT	CASSLRSGVNTGELFF	TRBV7-3	TRBJ2-2	NA	NA	16
TGTGCCACCAGCAGGTATCGGGGTAACTATGGCTACACCTTC	CATSRYRGNYGYTF	TRBV15	TRBJ1-2	NA	once	14
TGTGCCAGCACCTTTAGAGGTGGAGGTGAAAAACTGTTTTTT	CASTFRGGGEKLFF	TRBV27	TRBJ1-4	NA	NA	14
TGTGCCAGCAGTTTTCCGGGACTAGGGAACACCGGGGAGCTGTTTTTT	CASSFPGLGNTGELFF	TRBV28	TRBJ2-2	TRBD2	NA	16
TGCAGCGTTCGACAGGGGGATAGCAATCAGCCCCAGCATTTT	CSVRQGDSNQPQHF	TRBV29-1	TRBJ1-5	TRBD1	NA	14
TGTGCCAGCCCCCCAAGGGGCTCCTACAATGAGCAGTTCTTC	CASPPRGSYNEQFF	TRBV28	TRBJ2-1	NA	NA	14
TGTGCCAGCAGCTTAAGGGGGACTAGCACAGATACGCAGTATTTT	CASSLRGTSTDTQYF	TRBV7-3	TRBJ2-3	NA	NA	15
TGTGCCAGTACTATCTCCCAGTACAATAACTATGGCTACACCTTC	CASTISQYNNYGYTF	TRBV19	TRBJ1-2	NA	NA	15
TGCGCCAGCAGCTTGGTCGGGACAGGGACCGGGGAGCTGTTTTTT	CASSLVGTGTGELFF	TRBV5-1	TRBJ2-2	TRBD1	NA	15
TGTGCCAGCAGCTTGTTTCTAGCGGGGTCCAGTGAGCAGTTCTTC	CASSLFLAGSSEQFF	TRBV5-4	TRBJ2-1	TRBD2	NA	15
TGTGCCAGCAGATCCCCCGGGACAGGGGAAGGAGAGACCCAGTACTTC	CASRSPGTGEGETQYF	TRBV2	TRBJ2-5	TRBD1	NA	16
TGTGCCAGCAGCCAAGATGCCCCACAGGGGGCGGGTGGCTACACCTTC	CASSQDAPQGAGGYTF	TRBV3-1/TRBV3-2	TRBJ1-2	TRBD1	NA	16